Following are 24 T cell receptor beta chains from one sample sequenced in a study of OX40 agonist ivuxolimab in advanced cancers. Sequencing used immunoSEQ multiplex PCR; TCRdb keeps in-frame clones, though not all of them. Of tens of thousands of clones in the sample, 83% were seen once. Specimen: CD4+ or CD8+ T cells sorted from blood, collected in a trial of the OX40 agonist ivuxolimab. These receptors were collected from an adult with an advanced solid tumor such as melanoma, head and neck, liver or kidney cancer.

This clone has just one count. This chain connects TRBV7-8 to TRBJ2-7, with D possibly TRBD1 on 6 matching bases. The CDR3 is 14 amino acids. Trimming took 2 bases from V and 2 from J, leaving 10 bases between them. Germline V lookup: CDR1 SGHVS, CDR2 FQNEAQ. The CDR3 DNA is TGTGCCAGCAGCTTACGCAGGGGTACCTACGAGCAGTACTTC. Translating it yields CASSLRRGTYEQYF.

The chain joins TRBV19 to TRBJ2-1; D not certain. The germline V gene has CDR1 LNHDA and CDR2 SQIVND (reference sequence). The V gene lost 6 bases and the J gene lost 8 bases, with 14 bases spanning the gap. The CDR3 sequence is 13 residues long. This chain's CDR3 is CASRVSIPDEQFF. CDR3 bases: TGTGCCAGTAGAGTCAGTATACCCGATGAGCAGTTCTTC.

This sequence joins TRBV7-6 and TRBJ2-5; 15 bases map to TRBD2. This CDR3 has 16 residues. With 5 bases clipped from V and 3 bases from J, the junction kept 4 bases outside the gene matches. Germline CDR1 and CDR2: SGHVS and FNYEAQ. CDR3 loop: CASSHRTSGREETQYF. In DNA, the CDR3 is TGTGCCAGCAGCCACCGGACTAGCGGGAGGGAAGAGACCCAGTACTTC.

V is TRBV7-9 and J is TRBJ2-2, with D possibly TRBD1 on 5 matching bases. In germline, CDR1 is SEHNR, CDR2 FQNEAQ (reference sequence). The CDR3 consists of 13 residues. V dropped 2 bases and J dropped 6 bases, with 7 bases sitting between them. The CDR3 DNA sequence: TGTGCCAGCAGCTTATCCAGGGCCGGGGAGCTGTTTTTT. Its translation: CASSLSRAGELFF.

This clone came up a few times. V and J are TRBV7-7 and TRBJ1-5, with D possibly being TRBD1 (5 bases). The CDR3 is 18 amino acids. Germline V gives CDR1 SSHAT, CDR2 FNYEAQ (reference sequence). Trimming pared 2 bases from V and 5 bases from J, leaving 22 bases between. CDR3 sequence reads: CASSLCQGRALYHQPQHF. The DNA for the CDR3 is TGTGCCAGCAGCTTATGTCAGGGACGAGCGTTGTATCATCAGCCCCAGCATTTT. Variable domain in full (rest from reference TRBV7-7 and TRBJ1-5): GAGVSQSPRYKVTKRGQDVTLRCDPISSHATLYWYQQALGQGPEFLTYFNYEAQPDKSGLPSDRFSAERPEGSISTLTIQRTEQRDSAMYRCASSLCQGRALYHQPQHFGDGTRLSIL.

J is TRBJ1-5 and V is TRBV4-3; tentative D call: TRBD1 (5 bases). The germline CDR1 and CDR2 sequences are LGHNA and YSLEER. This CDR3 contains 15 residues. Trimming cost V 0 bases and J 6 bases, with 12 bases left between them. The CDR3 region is CASSQDGGFGQPQHF. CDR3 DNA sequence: TGCGCCAGCAGCCAAGACGGGGGTTTCGGTCAGCCCCAGCATTTT.

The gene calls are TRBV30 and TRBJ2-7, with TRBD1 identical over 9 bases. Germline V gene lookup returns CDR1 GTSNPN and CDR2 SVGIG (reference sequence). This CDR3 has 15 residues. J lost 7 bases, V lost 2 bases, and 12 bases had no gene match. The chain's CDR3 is CAWSRSTGGAGEQYF. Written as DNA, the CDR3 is TGTGCCTGGAGTAGATCCACAGGGGGCGCGGGTGAGCAGTACTTC.

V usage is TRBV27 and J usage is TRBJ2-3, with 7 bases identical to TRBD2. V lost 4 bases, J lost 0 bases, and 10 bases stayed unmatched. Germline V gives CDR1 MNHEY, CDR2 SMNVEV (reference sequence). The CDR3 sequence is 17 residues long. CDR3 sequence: CASSSGTITASTDTQYF. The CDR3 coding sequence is TGTGCCAGCAGTTCGGGGACTATTACTGCTAGCACAGATACGCAGTATTTT.

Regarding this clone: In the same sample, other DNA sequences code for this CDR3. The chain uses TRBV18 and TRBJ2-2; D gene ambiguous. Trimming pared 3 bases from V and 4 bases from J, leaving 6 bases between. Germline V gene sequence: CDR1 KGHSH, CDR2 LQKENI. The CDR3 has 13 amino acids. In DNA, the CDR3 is TGTGCCAGCTCACCTAAAACCACCGGGGAGCTGTTTTTT. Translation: CASSPKTTGELFF.

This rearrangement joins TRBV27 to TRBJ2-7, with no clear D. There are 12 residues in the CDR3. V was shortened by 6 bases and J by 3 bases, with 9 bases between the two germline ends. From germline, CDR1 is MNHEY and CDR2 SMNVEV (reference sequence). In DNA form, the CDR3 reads TGTGCCAGCAGCCCTCTGGGCTACGAGCAGTACTTC. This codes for CASSPLGYEQYF.

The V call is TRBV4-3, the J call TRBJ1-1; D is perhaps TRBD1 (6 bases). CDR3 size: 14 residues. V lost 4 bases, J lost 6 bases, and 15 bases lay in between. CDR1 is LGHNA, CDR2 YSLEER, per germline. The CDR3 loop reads CASSLPGGSPEAFF. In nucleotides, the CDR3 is TGCGCCAGCAGCCTACCCGGGGGCAGCCCTGAAGCTTTCTTT.

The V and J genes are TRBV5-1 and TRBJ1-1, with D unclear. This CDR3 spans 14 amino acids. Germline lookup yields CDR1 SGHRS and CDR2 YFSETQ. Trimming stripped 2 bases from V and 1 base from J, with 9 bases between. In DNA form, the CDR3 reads TGCGCCAGCAGCTTCGGGGTCGGGAACACTGAAGCTTTCTTT. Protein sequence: CASSFGVGNTEAFF.

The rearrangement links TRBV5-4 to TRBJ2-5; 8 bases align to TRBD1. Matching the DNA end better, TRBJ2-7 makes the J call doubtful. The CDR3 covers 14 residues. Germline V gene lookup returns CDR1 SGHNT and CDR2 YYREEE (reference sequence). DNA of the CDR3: TGTGCCAGCAGGCCCGGGACAGGCTCCTACGAGCAGTACTTC. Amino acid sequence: CASRPGTGSYEQYF.

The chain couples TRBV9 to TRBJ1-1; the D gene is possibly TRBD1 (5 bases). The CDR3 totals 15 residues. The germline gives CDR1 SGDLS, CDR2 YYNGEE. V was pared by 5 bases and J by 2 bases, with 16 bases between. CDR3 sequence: CASSALGAANTEAFF. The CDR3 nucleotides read TGTGCCAGCAGTGCTCTTGGGGCAGCTAACACTGAAGCTTTCTTT. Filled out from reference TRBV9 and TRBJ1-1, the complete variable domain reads DSGVTQTPKHLITATGQRVTLRCSPRSGDLSVYWYQQSLDQGLQFLIQYYNGEERAKGNILERFSAQQFPDLHSELNLSSLELGDSALYFCASSALGAANTEAFFGQGTRLTVV.

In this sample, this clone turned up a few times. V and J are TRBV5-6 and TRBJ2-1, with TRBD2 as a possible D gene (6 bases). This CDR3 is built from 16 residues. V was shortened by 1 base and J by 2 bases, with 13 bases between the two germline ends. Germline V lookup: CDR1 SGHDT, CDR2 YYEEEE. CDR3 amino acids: CASSLLVGGTYNEQFF. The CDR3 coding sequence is TGTGCCAGCAGCTTGTTAGTGGGAGGCACCTACAATGAGCAGTTCTTC.

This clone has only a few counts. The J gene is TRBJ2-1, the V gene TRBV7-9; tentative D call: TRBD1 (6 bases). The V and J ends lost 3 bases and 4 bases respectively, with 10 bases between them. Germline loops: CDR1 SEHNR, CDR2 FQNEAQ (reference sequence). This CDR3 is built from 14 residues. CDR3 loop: CASSFLQGYNEQFF. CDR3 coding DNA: TGTGCCAGCAGCTTCCTACAGGGATACAATGAGCAGTTCTTC.

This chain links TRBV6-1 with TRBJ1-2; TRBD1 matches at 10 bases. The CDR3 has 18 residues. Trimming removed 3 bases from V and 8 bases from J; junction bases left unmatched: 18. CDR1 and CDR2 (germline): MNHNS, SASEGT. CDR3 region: CASSERQGAELSVRGYTF. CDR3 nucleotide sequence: TGTGCCAGCAGTGAGCGACAGGGGGCGGAACTGTCGGTTCGGGGCTACACCTTC.

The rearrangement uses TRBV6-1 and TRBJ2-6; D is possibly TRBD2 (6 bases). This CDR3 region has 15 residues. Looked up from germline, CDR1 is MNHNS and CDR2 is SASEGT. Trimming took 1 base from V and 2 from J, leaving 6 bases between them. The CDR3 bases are TGTGCCAGCAGTGAAGGACTAGCTGGGGCCAACGTCCTGACTTTC. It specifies CASSEGLAGANVLTF.

The CDR3, as DNA: TGCGCCAGCAGCCAAGATCTGTCCGATTCGGCAGATACGCAGTATTTT. It encodes CASSQDLSDSADTQYF. V gene TRBV4-3 combines with J gene TRBJ2-3; no definite D call. Trimming removed 0 bases at V and 4 bases at J, with 14 bases between. The CDR3 totals 16 residues. Germline CDR1 is LGHNA and CDR2 is YSLEER.

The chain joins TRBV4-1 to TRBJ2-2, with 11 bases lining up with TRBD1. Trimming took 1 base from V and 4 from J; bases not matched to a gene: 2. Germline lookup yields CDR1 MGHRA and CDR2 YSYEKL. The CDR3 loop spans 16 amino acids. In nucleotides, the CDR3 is TGCGCCAGCAGCCAAGGGACAGGGGGCACCACCGGGGAGCTGTTTTTT. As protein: CASSQGTGGTTGELFF.

In DNA, the CDR3 is TGTGCCAGCACCTTAGCGACATCCAACACTGAAGCTTTCTTT. Its protein product is CASTLATSNTEAFF. This rearrangement joins TRBV28 to TRBJ1-1; D gene unclear. V was clipped by 7 bases and J by 2 bases, with 14 bases between them. CDR1 and CDR2 (germline): MDHEN, SYDVKM. This CDR3 has 14 residues.

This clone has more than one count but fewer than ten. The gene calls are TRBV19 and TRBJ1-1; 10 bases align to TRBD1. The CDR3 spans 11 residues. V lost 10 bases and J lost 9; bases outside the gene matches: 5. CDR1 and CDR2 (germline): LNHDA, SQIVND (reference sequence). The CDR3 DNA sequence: TGTGCCATCGGACAGGGGGGCCAAGCTTTCTTT. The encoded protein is CAIGQGGQAFF.

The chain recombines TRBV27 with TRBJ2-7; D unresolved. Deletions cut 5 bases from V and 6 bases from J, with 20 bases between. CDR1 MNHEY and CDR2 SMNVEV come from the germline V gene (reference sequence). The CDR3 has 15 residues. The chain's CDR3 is CASSLSFGWPGEQYF. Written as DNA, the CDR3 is TGTGCCAGCAGTCTCTCCTTCGGTTGGCCCGGCGAGCAGTACTTC.

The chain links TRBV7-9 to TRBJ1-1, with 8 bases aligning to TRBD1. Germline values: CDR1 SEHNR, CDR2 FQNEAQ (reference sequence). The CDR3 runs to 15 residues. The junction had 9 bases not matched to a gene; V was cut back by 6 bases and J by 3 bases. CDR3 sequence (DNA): TGTGCCAGCAGATTCCACAGGGGGTTCGACACTGAAGCTTTCTTT. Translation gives CASRFHRGFDTEAFF. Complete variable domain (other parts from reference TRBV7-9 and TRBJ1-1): DTGVSQNPRHKITKRGQNVTFRCDPISEHNRLYWYRQTLGQGPEFLTYFQNEAQLEKSRLLSDRFSAERPKGSFSTLEIQRTEQGDSAMYLCASRFHRGFDTEAFFGQGTRLTVV.